Below, 7 T cell receptor beta chains from the same sample are listed, as sequenced in a study of control samples from healthy donors and cancer patients. This table comes from immunoSEQ multiplex PCR, and its TCRdb copy is limited to in-frame clones, with some not included. The sample holds over 65,000 clones, 85% to 90% seen once. The source material was PBMCs. These receptors were obtained from a woman aged 50 to 60 with colorectal cancer.

This chain connects TRBV12-3 or TRBV12-4 to TRBJ2-5; D gene ambiguous. V was shortened by 5 bases and J by 4 bases, with 8 bases between the two germline ends. The CDR3 sequence is 12 residues long. The CDR3 protein is CASSLNLETQYF. The DNA of the CDR3 is TGTGCCAGCAGTCTCAATCTAGAGACCCAGTACTTC.

The chain carries TRBV15 and TRBJ2-1; D gene unclear. The CDR3 is 16 amino acids. Germline V gene sequence: CDR1 LNHNV, CDR2 YYDKDF (reference sequence). V dropped 3 bases and J dropped 2 bases, with 14 bases sitting between them. Written as DNA, the CDR3 is TGTGCCACCAGCAGCAGTGAATTTCCTCCCTACAATGAGCAGTTCTTC. This codes for CATSSSEFPPYNEQFF.

This clone was detected only once. CDR3 bases: TGTGCCCCGACGAACTACGAGCAGTACGTC. As protein: CAPTNYEQYV. This chain uses TRBV7-2 with TRBJ2-7; D unresolved. The CDR3 has 10 residues. V lost 11 bases and J lost 3, with 8 bases in between. Germline lookup yields CDR1 SGHTA and CDR2 FQGNSA.

The chain couples TRBV6-2 or TRBV6-3 to TRBJ1-2, with D tentatively TRBD1 (5 bases). The CDR3 consists of 13 residues. Trimming removed 2 bases at V and 4 bases at J, with 8 bases between. The germline V gene encodes CDR1 MNHEY and CDR2 SVGEGT. The chain's CDR3 is CASSYAGGYGYTF. The CDR3 nucleotides are TGTGCCAGCAGTTACGCCGGGGGCTATGGCTACACCTTC.

This clone came up once. The chain employs TRBV29-1 and TRBJ2-1, with D possibly matching TRBD2 (6 bases). CDR3 length: 15 residues. Looked up from germline, CDR1 is SQVTM and CDR2 is ANQGSEA. Deletions cut 0 bases from V and 0 bases from J, with 9 bases between. CDR3 amino acids: CSVEDRGSSYNEQFF. The CDR3 nucleotides are TGCAGCGTTGAAGATCGGGGGAGCTCCTACAATGAGCAGTTCTTC.

The J gene is TRBJ1-5, the V gene TRBV5-3; 11 nucleotides align to TRBD1. TRBV5-3 is reported as an ORF; its role is uncertain. The CDR3 consists of 15 residues. Trimming at V came to 4 bases and at J to 5 bases, leaving 5 bases not matched to a gene. CDR3 in DNA: TGTGCCAGAAGCGGTAGGACAGGGGGCGATCAGCCCCAGCATTTT. Its translation is CARSGRTGGDQPQHF.

The chain is built from TRBV5-1 and TRBJ1-2; D unclear. The V gene lost 0 bases and the J gene lost 2 bases, with 8 bases spanning the gap. Germline CDR1 reads SGHRS; CDR2 reads YFSETQ. There are 14 residues in the CDR3. CDR3 nucleotide sequence: TGCGCCAGCAGCTTGGAAGGCCACAACTATGGCTACACCTTC. Its translation is CASSLEGHNYGYTF.